Presented here are 6 T cell receptor beta chains from one specimen sequenced in a study of TIL therapy for anti-PD-1-resistant metastatic lung cancer. Time point denoted: pre-treatment sample, taken before nivolumab and TIL therapy. The immunoSEQ assay was v3. Only in-frame clones appear in the TCRdb table, and some are missing; sequencing was by immunoSEQ multiplex PCR. The sample records 15,000 to 20,000 clones, under 90% being singletons. The material sequenced was blood, taken at baseline. These receptors were taken from a person aged 25 to 79 with non-small cell lung cancer.

V gene TRBV2 combines with J gene TRBJ1-5, with 7 positions matching TRBD1. Germline V gene lookup returns CDR1 SNHLY and CDR2 FYNNEI. The V gene end was trimmed by 5 bases and the J gene end by 6 bases; junction bases not matched to a gene: 10. CDR3 length: 15 amino acids. The CDR3 nucleotides are TGTGCCAGCAGTCTAAAAGGGGGCGAGGCTCAGCCCCAGCATTTT. This gives the protein CASSLKGGEAQPQHF.

V and J are TRBV27 and TRBJ1-2; D may be TRBD1 (6 bases). This CDR3 is 14 amino acids long. Trimming stripped 1 base from V and 7 bases from J, with 13 bases between. Per germline, CDR1 MNHEY and CDR2 SMNVEV (reference sequence). The CDR3 region is CASSLFGGASGYTF. CDR3 nucleotides: TGTGCCAGCAGTTTATTCGGGGGCGCGAGTGGCTACACCTTC.

This chain links TRBV6-6 with TRBJ1-2, with D uncertain. CDR1 is MNHNY, CDR2 SVGAGI, per germline (reference sequence). This CDR3 contains 13 residues. V was pared by 5 bases and J by 3 bases, with 10 bases between. The CDR3 sequence: CASSPGPYYGYTF. The DNA of the CDR3 is TGTGCCAGCAGTCCCGGACCGTACTATGGCTACACCTTC.

V and J are TRBV7-2 and TRBJ2-3; maybe TRBD2 (5 bases). CDR1 is SGHTA, CDR2 FQGNSA, per germline. V dropped 5 bases and J dropped 1 base, with 7 bases sitting between them. The CDR3 is 13 residues long. CDR3 sequence reads: CASSRTGTDTQYF. The CDR3 coding sequence is TGTGCCAGCAGCAGGACTGGCACAGATACGCAGTATTTT.

Details on this clone: Mismatch with germline at one junction end may stem from a read error. The chain employs TRBV7-3 and TRBJ2-7, with 9 bases aligning to TRBD2. The germline CDR1 and CDR2 sequences are SGHTA and FQGTGA. This CDR3 is 20 amino acids long. The CDR3 here is CASSLKSGLAGNGRNYEQYF. CDR3 DNA: TGTGCCAGCAGTTTAAAGAGCGGTCTAGCGGGGAACGGCAGGAATTACGAGCAGTACTTC.

The V call is TRBV7-9, the J call TRBJ2-3; 13 bases agree with TRBD2. The CDR3 contains 16 residues. After removal of 5 bases from V and 3 bases from J, the junction contained 5 bases not matched to a gene. The germline V gene encodes CDR1 SEHNR and CDR2 FQNEAQ (reference sequence). The CDR3 spells CASSTQLAGGTDTQYF. The CDR3 nucleotides are TGTGCCAGCAGCACCCAACTAGCGGGAGGGACAGATACGCAGTATTTT.